This T cell receptor (beta chain) is from a study of tumor-infiltrating lymphocytes in oesophageal squamous cell carcinoma. This clonotype was recorded at least ten times. In TCRdb, the PCR reads were re-called with MiXCR into one record per CDR3 protein. The repertoire holds around 18,000 distinct CDR3 sequences, 35% to 50% seen once, with more than 25% in the top ten. Germline V gene lookup returns CDR1 MNHNS and CDR2 SASEGT. CDR3 length equals 12 residues. V lost 6 bases to trimming and J lost 6 bases; unmatched junction nucleotides: 5. Sequencing was done on a sample of esophageal tumor tissue. This clonotype originated in a male donor with esophageal squamous cell carcinoma. The chain is built from TRBV6-1 and TRBJ2-7, with 7 bases lining up with TRBD1. CDR3 sequence reads: CASRVTGLEQYF. The CDR3 DNA follows: TGTGCCAGCAGAGTGACAGGGCTCGAGCAGTACTTC.